This TCR beta chain stems from a study of regulatory T cells in long-lasting Graves disease. Notes on the study in general: Accuracy may have been reduced by the small sample size.

Indicated time point: persistent/refractory GD, antithyroid drugs over 5 years with positive TRAb. Following extraction of RNA from PBMCs, that RNA was used to make the TCR library. Germline assignment: CDR1 LNHDA and CDR2 SQIVND (reference sequence). Deletions cut 8 bases from V and 2 bases from J, with 13 bases between. This CDR3 has 14 amino acids. CDR3-region Arm-PCR and iRepertoire HTBI primers produced the TCR beta libraries. TCRdb fed the multiplex PCR reads into MiXCR, producing one record per CDR3 protein. In the table there are over 450,000 distinct CDR3 sequences, roughly 21% of which are singletons. This clonotype was detected ten times or more. Antigen specificity is unknown.

The chain links TRBV19 to TRBJ1-5, with D perhaps matching TRBD1 (5 bases). Sequencing used peripheral blood mononuclear cells (PBMCs), obtained when the disease was refractory, from a patient treated with antithyroid drugs. This clonotype originated in a female donor with Graves disease. The CDR3 bases are TGTGCCAGTCAGTTCGGGGGAGGCAATCAGCCCCAGCATTTT. The encoded protein is CASQFGGGNQPQHF.